This is a list of T cell receptor beta chains from one sample in a study of shared clonotypes between healthy human individuals. Profiling relied on immunoSEQ multiplex PCR, and the TCRdb table lists in-frame clones only, not all of them. The sample lists about 800,000 clones, about 96% occurring once. The specimen sequenced was naive CD8+ T cells sorted from blood. Receptors were obtained from a man younger than 40 in good health. Both conserved end residues are part of each CDR3. D genes are given only for firm matches. Expanded clones are given a class, and other clones once, few, many or no size at all.

D gene,V gene,clone size,J gene,CDR3 protein,CDR3 DNA
-,TRBV27,-,TRBJ2-3,CASSLVSRTDTQYF,TGTGCCAGCAGTTTAGTTTCCCGCACAGATACGCAGTATTTT
TRBD2,TRBV7-2,-,TRBJ2-3,CASSLGGFGLGGLDTQYF,TGTGCCAGCAGCTTAGGTGGCTTCGGACTAGGAGGCTTAGATACGCAGTATTTT
-,TRBV11-2,-,TRBJ1-5,CASSSERGQPQHF,TGTGCCAGCAGTTCAGAAAGAGGACAGCCCCAGCATTTT
TRBD1,TRBV27,once,TRBJ2-7,CASSPPPGQSFYEQYF,TGTGCCAGCAGCCCGCCTCCGGGACAGAGTTTCTACGAGCAGTACTTC
TRBD2,TRBV6-1,-,TRBJ2-7,CASRGGNEQYF,TGTGCCAGCCGGGGGGGCAACGAGCAGTACTTC
-,TRBV28,-,TRBJ1-1,CASSLLENTEAFF,TGTGCCAGCAGTTTACTCGAGAACACTGAAGCTTTCTTT
-,TRBV18,-,TRBJ2-7,CASSPLPGTSNYEQYF,TGTGCCAGCTCACCCCTACCCGGGACATCAAACTACGAGCAGTACTTC
-,TRBV9,-,TRBJ2-3,CASSVGGRGADTQYF,TGTGCCAGCAGCGTAGGGGGCAGGGGTGCAGATACGCAGTATTTT
-,TRBV28,-,TRBJ2-7,CASSLGGSYEQYF,TGTGCCAGCAGCTTGGGGGGTTCCTACGAGCAGTACTTC
-,TRBV27,-,TRBJ2-1,CASRLTGGGDEQFF,TGTGCCAGCAGATTGACTGGAGGTGGCGATGAGCAGTTCTTC
-,TRBV27,-,TRBJ2-7,CASSLLGGNYEQYF,TGTGCCAGCAGTTTATTAGGGGGGAACTACGAGCAGTACTTC
-,TRBV19,-,TRBJ1-1,CASRMGSMNTEAFF,TGTGCCAGTAGAATGGGGAGCATGAACACTGAAGCTTTCTTT
TRBD1,TRBV11-2,-,TRBJ1-1,CASSTTGFGTEAFF,TGTGCCAGCAGCACGACAGGGTTCGGCACTGAAGCTTTCTTT
TRBD2,TRBV5-6,-,TRBJ2-7,CASSWDRGTSYEQYF,TGTGCCAGCAGCTGGGACCGCGGGACTAGCTACGAGCAGTACTTC
-,TRBV7-2,-,TRBJ2-3,CASSRRVVADTQYF,TGTGCCAGCAGCCGCCGGGTTGTTGCAGATACGCAGTATTTT
-,TRBV20-1,-,TRBJ2-3,CSATPGLLQYF,TGCAGTGCTACTCCCGGACTTCTGCAGTATTTT
-,TRBV7-9,-,TRBJ2-2,CASIPLGSVVTGELFF,TGTGCCAGCATCCCCCTAGGGAGTGTTGTCACCGGGGAGCTGTTTTTT
-,TRBV7-3,-,TRBJ2-1,CASSFFRLALNEQFF,TGTGCCAGCAGCTTTTTTCGGCTAGCTCTCAATGAGCAGTTCTTC
-,TRBV19,-,TRBJ1-5,CASLGTRVYSNQPQHF,TGTGCCAGTCTGGGGACAAGGGTCTATAGCAATCAGCCCCAGCATTTT
-,TRBV11-2,-,TRBJ2-7,CASRLMDQIYYEQYF,TGTGCCAGCCGTCTGATGGACCAGATTTACTACGAGCAGTACTTC
-,TRBV5-1,-,TRBJ2-3,CASNTDGTDTQYF,TGCGCCAGCAACACGGACGGGACAGATACGCAGTATTTT
-,TRBV10-3,-,TRBJ1-1,CAISDPTGGNTEAFF,TGTGCCATCAGTGATCCGACAGGCGGGAACACTGAAGCTTTCTTT
-,TRBV29-1,-,TRBJ2-7,CSVGGLRDKLPYEQYF,TGCAGCGTTGGAGGACTCCGGGACAAGCTCCCCTACGAGCAGTACTTC
TRBD1,TRBV13,-,TRBJ1-2,CASTESGQLYGYTF,TGTGCCAGCACCGAATCGGGACAGCTCTATGGCTACACCTTC
TRBD2,TRBV27,-,TRBJ2-1,CASSWGGSNEQFF,TGTGCCAGCAGTTGGGGGGGTAGCAATGAGCAGTTCTTC
-,TRBV29-1,once,TRBJ1-1,CSVEGASPNTEAFF,TGCAGCGTTGAAGGGGCCAGCCCGAACACTGAAGCTTTCTTT
TRBD2,TRBV10-2,-,TRBJ2-7,CASSEFAPSGSPGYEQYF,TGCGCCAGCAGTGAGTTTGCACCTAGCGGGAGCCCCGGATACGAGCAGTACTTC
-,TRBV4-1,-,TRBJ2-7,CASSQAGAEQYF,TGCGCCAGCAGCCAAGCAGGGGCCGAGCAGTACTTC
-,TRBV28,-,TRBJ2-2,CASSFSIEGSGELFF,TGTGCCAGCAGTTTTAGCATCGAGGGGTCCGGGGAGCTGTTTTTT
-,TRBV27,-,TRBJ2-7,CASSFFQGPGTYEQYF,TGTGCCAGCAGTTTTTTCCAGGGCCCAGGGACCTACGAGCAGTACTTC
-,TRBV11-2,-,TRBJ2-5,CASSLWSGETQYF,TGTGCCAGCAGCTTATGGAGCGGGGAGACCCAGTACTTC
-,TRBV4-3,-,TRBJ2-1,CASSQDWLQQGVEQFF,TGCGCCAGCAGCCAAGATTGGCTGCAACAAGGCGTCGAGCAGTTCTTC
TRBD1,TRBV2,-,TRBJ2-4,CASSGGTGVRNIQYF,TGTGCCAGCAGCGGAGGGACAGGGGTGAGGAACATTCAGTACTTC
TRBD1,TRBV5-1,-,TRBJ2-7,CASSSGTGSYEQYF,TGCGCCAGCAGTTCCGGGACAGGGTCCTACGAGCAGTACTTC
TRBD2,TRBV11-2,-,TRBJ2-7,CASSIWRGTSGKRWYEQYF,TGTGCCAGCAGCATTTGGAGGGGGACTAGCGGGAAGAGGTGGTACGAGCAGTACTTC
-,TRBV27,-,TRBJ1-2,CASRPLGGPLASYGYTF,TGTGCCAGCAGACCCCTGGGTGGGCCCTTGGCCTCCTATGGCTACACCTTC
-,TRBV5-1,-,TRBJ2-5,CASSPRGQPETQYF,TGCGCCAGCAGCCCAAGAGGACAACCAGAGACCCAGTACTTC
-,TRBV18,-,TRBJ1-5,CASSGLMYSNQPQHF,TGTGCCAGCTCAGGTCTGATGTATAGCAATCAGCCCCAGCATTTT
-,TRBV30,once,TRBJ2-1,CASASDGGSYNEQFF,TGTGCCTCCGCCAGTGACGGGGGCTCCTACAATGAGCAGTTCTTC
-,TRBV10-3,-,TRBJ2-2,CAISDPDYTGELFF,TGTGCCATCAGTGACCCCGACTACACCGGGGAGCTGTTTTTT
-,TRBV29-1,few,TRBJ1-2,CSAEADDYGYTF,TGCAGCGCAGAAGCAGACGACTATGGCTACACCTTC
TRBD2,TRBV19,-,TRBJ2-7,CASAPSSGIYEQYF,TGTGCCAGTGCCCCTTCTAGCGGAATCTACGAGCAGTACTTC
TRBD1,TRBV27,-,TRBJ1-2,CASSNRGSPYGYTF,TGTGCCAGCAGCAACAGGGGCTCCCCGTATGGCTACACCTTC
-,TRBV6-6,-,TRBJ2-7,CASGASGWEQYF,TGTGCCAGCGGTGCAAGTGGGTGGGAGCAGTACTTC
-,TRBV29-1,-,TRBJ2-7,CSVAPMGGGSYEQYF,TGCAGCGTTGCTCCCATGGGCGGAGGCTCCTACGAGCAGTACTTC
-,TRBV25-1,-,TRBJ1-1,CASSGVGGNTEAFF,TGTGCCAGCAGCGGGGTGGGGGGAAACACTGAAGCTTTCTTT
-,TRBV11-2,-,TRBJ2-3,CASSSETADTQYF,TGTGCCAGCAGCAGTGAGACCGCAGATACGCAGTATTTT
-,TRBV10-2,-,TRBJ2-5,CASSVNSEGERYQETQYF,TGCGCCAGCAGTGTAAACTCAGAAGGAGAGAGATATCAAGAGACCCAGTACTTC
TRBD2,TRBV11-2,-,TRBJ2-1,CASSLLLAGVRNEQFF,TGTGCCAGCAGCTTATTACTAGCGGGAGTTCGCAATGAGCAGTTCTTC
TRBD2,TRBV27,-,TRBJ2-7,CASSPRAGRVLEQYF,TGTGCCAGCAGTCCCCGAGCGGGACGAGTTTTGGAGCAGTACTTC
-,TRBV7-9,-,TRBJ2-4,CASSFHSQADIQYF,TGTGCCAGCAGCTTTCATAGCCAGGCAGACATTCAGTACTTC
TRBD1,TRBV7-6,-,TRBJ2-7,CASSDGQGSIYEQYF,TGTGCCAGCAGCGACGGACAGGGTTCCATCTACGAGCAGTACTTC
-,TRBV19,-,TRBJ2-3,CASSTLGGTDTQYF,TGTGCCAGTAGTACCCTGGGCGGCACAGATACGCAGTATTTT
TRBD1,TRBV10-3,-,TRBJ2-7,CAISGTTGGGYEQYF,TGTGCCATCAGTGGGACGACAGGGGGCGGGTACGAGCAGTACTTC
TRBD1,TRBV18,-,TRBJ2-3,CASSPRWDRDTDTQYF,TGTGCCAGCTCACCACGATGGGACAGGGACACAGATACGCAGTATTTT
-,TRBV7-6,-,TRBJ2-7,CASSSGLISYEQYF,TGTGCCAGCAGCTCGGGGCTAATTTCCTACGAGCAGTACTTC
-,TRBV7-9,-,TRBJ2-7,CASSLDRIGAYEQYF,TGTGCCAGCAGCTTAGACAGGATTGGGGCCTACGAGCAGTACTTC
-,TRBV7-9,-,TRBJ2-1,CASSLGSRWFF,TGTGCCAGCAGCTTAGGAAGTAGGTGGTTCTTC
TRBD1,TRBV6-5,-,TRBJ2-5,CASSYWHGTEETQYF,TGTGCCAGCAGTTACTGGCACGGGACAGAAGAGACCCAGTACTTC